This T cell receptor beta chain came from a study of identical twins. Study outcomes and limitations: Possibly, invariant MAIT and iNKT cells partly confounded zero-insertion analyses. Out-of-frame alpha sequences common to twins exhibited an excess of low generation probability.

Unique molecular identifiers were present on the cDNA, and a universal primer site came from template switching. Each CDR3 protein is one row after TCRdb ran MiXCR on the 5' RACE reads. The top ten clones hold around 7.1% of a sample with 300,000 or so distinct CDR3 sequences, roughly 8.6% of them seen once. Note on this clonotype: Antigen unknown.

The same sample was also used in a study of yellow fever vaccine responses in identical twins. In that study: Reportedly, twins' vaccine T cell responses looked partly convergent and partly personalized.

This receptor was taken from a woman aged 18-29 years in good health. Specimen: CD8+ T cells sorted from blood.

CDR3 bases: TGCAGCGTCGATTCTGACAGGATCGACGAGCAGTACTTC. It encodes CSVDSDRIDEQYF. This sequence joins TRBV29-1 and TRBJ2-7; the D gene is possibly TRBD1 (6 bases). Germline CDR1 SQVTM, CDR2 ANQGSEA. V gave up 6 bases and J gave up 5 bases, with 17 bases separating them. The CDR3 sequence is 13 residues long.